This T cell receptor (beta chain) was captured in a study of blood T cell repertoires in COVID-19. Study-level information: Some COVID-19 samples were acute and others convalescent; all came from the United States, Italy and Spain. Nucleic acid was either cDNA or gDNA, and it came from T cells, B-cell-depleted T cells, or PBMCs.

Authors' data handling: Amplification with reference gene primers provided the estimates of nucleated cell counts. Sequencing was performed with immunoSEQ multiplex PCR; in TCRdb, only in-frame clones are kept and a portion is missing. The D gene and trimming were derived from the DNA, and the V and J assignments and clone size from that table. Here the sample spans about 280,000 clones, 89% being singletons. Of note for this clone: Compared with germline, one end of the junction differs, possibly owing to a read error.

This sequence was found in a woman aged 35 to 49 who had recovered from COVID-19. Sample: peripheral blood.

Written as DNA, the CDR3 is TGTGCGAGCAGCAGGCGGGAGTTGACAGATACGCAGTATTTT. Translated: CASSRRELTDTQYF. The gene calls are TRBV4-2 and TRBJ2-3; 7 nucleotides agree with TRBD2. Germline V CDR1 and CDR2: LGHNA, YNFKEQ. The CDR3 is made up of 14 amino acids.